Below, 2 T cell receptor beta chains from the same sample are listed, as sequenced in a study of blood T cell repertoires in COVID-19. The data were produced by immunoSEQ multiplex PCR, yet TCRdb's version contains in-frame clones alone and is incomplete. The sample lists 240,000 or so clones, around nine tenths occurring once. Sequencing input: PBMCs or T cells enriched from blood (not recorded which). The origin of the receptors is a man in his forties who had recovered from COVID-19.

The chain employs TRBV29-1 and TRBJ2-6, with TRBD2 as a possible D gene (6 bases). Germline V lookup: CDR1 SQVTM, CDR2 ANQGSEA. This CDR3 is 15 amino acids long. The V end lost 6 bases, the J end lost 0 bases, and 12 bases lay between the germline ends. The CDR3 DNA reads as TGCAGCGTCGGGCGGGGCACCTCTGGGGCCAACGTCCTGACTTTC. This gives the protein CSVGRGTSGANVLTF.

The genes are TRBV6-5 and TRBJ1-2, with D tentatively TRBD1 (6 bases). Germline-derived CDR1 and CDR2 are MNHEY and SVGAGI. The CDR3 spans 16 residues. The V and J ends lost 4 bases and 5 bases respectively, with 20 bases between them. The CDR3 DNA is TGTGCCAGCAGTTTAGCGTCTACGGGGGGCAGATATGGCTACACCTTC. It yields the protein CASSLASTGGRYGYTF.